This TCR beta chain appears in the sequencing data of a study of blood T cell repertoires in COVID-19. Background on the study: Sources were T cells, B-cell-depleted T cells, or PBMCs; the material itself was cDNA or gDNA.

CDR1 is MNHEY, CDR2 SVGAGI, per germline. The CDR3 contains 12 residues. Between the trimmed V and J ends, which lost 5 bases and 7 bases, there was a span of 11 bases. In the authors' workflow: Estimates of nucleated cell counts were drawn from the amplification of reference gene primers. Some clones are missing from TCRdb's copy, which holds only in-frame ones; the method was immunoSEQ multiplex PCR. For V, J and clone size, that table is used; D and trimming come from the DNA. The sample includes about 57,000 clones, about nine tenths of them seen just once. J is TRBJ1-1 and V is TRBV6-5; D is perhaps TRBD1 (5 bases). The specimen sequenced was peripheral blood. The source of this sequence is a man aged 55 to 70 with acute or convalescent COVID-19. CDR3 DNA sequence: TGTGCCAGCAGTAGCGGGACGGTTGAAGCTTTCTTT. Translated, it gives CASSSGTVEAFF.